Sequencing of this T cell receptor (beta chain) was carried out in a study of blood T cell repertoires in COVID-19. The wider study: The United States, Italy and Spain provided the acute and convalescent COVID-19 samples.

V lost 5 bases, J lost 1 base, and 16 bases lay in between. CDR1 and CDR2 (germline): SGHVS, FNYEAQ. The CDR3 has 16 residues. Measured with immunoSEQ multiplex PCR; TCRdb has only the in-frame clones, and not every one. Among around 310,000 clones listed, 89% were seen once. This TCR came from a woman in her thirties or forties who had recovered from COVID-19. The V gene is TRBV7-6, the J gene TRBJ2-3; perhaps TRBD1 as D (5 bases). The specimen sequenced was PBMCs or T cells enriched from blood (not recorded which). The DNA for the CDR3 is TGTGCCAGCAGCACCTCGACAGTGGGTGGCACAGATACGCAGTATTTT. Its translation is CASSTSTVGGTDTQYF.